This T cell receptor (beta chain) emerged from a study of T cells in Graves' hyperthyroidism and ophthalmopathy. Study outcomes and limitations: In the analysis, a 13 V-J model separated ophthalmopathy from stable hyperthyroidism. Model predictions of ophthalmopathy came a median around 6.5 months before onset.

Comments on this clonotype: The antigen is undetermined.

The CDR3 is 14 amino acids. The V gene lost 6 bases and the J gene lost 6 bases, with 14 bases spanning the gap. CDR1 is MNHNS and CDR2 is SASEGT in the germline V gene. TCR beta CDR3 region amplification was performed from RNA transcripts. Initially, a first-round RT-PCR of the TCR CDR3 employed the HTBI primer set. Each CDR3 protein gets one entry after TCRdb re-called the multiplex PCR reads with MiXCR. Of approximately 520,000 distinct CDR3 sequences listed, less than 25% are singletons. The chain carries TRBV6-1 and TRBJ2-2; D not resolved. The receptor was isolated from a man aged 18 to 30 with Graves' hyperthyroidism. The sample taken for sequencing was blood. CDR3 in amino acids: CASRRAAGPGELFF. DNA for the CDR3: TGTGCCAGCAGACGGGCAGCAGGCCCCGGGGAGCTGTTTTTT.